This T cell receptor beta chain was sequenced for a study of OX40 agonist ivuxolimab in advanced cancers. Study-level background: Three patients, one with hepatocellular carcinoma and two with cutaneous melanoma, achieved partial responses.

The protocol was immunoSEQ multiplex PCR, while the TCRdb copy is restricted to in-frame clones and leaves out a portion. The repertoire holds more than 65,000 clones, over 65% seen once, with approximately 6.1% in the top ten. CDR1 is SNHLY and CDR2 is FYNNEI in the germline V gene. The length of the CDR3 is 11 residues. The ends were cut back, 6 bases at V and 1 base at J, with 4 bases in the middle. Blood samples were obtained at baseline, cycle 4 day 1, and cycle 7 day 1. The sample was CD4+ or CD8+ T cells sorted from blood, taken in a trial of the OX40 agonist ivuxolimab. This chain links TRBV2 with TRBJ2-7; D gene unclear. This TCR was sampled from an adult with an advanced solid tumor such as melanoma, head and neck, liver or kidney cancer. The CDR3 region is CASSGSYEQYF. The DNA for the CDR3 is TGTGCCAGCAGCGGTTCCTACGAGCAGTACTTC. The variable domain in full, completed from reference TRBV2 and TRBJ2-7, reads EPEVTQTPSHQVTQMGQEVILRCVPISNHLYFYWYRQILGQKVEFLVSFYNNEISEKSEIFDDQFSVERPDGSNFTLKIRSTKLEDSAMYFCASSGSYEQYFGPGTRLTVT.